This record covers a single T cell receptor beta chain. Its antigen is unknown. Base-call qualities are not available, and no considerably larger clone is one nucleotide away. Genomic DNA was extracted from sorted cells for sequencing of the TCRbeta CDR3 region. The immunoSEQ Assay was used for sequencing of TCRbeta CDR3 regions. Sourced from immuneACCESS, this table was stored by TCRdb with only in-frame sequences that have V and J called. A share of the clones is absent; for the studies checked, an unresolved V gene accounts for under half, and the remainder has no known explanation. The sample table records some 94,000 clones; about 92% of these occur just once. The ten most abundant clones make up approximately 3.6% of the sample. The CDR3 runs 11 amino acids, cysteine and phenylalanine included. The kept DNA is CDR3 alone, 33 bases in frame from the first base. CDR1 and CDR2, looked up from the germline V gene (reference sequence), are GTSNPN and SVGIG. V was cut back by 4 bases and J by 1 base, leaving a gap of 4 bases between them.

The entry originates in a study of OX40 agonist ivuxolimab in advanced cancers. Study-wide context: Ivuxolimab, which targeted the costimulatory receptor OX40 (CD134), was an agonistic, fully human IgG2 monoclonal antibody. Intravenous ivuxolimab was administered to patients every 2 weeks at six dose levels: 0.01, 0.1, 0.3, 1.5, 3 and 10 mg/kg. Of the approximately 54 dose-escalation patients, hepatocellular carcinoma was present in around 20, melanoma in around 15, renal cell carcinoma in 9 and head and neck cancer in 9. The dose-escalation cohort was approximately 83% male with a mean age of about 60 years, ranging from roughly 20 to 80. Patients were allowed to have had prior anti-PD-1, anti-PD-L1 or anti-CTLA-4 therapy, and approximately 37% of the dose-escalation patients had been treated with checkpoint inhibitors. Three dose-escalation patients achieved partial responses, one with hepatocellular carcinoma and two with cutaneous melanoma. Peripheral TCRbeta sequencing was intended to test whether TCR sequence diversity was altered and clonal T-cell expansion was caused by ivuxolimab. The paper describes the monotherapy dose-escalation part (N ≈ 50 patients) of the phase I trial of ivuxolimab. Study-wide findings and limitations: At doses of 0.1 to 3.0 mg/kg, clonal expansion of both CD4+ and CD8+ T cells in blood was seen between baseline and week 6. After ivuxolimab, expanded clones were on average more numerous among CD8+ T cells than among CD4+ T cells. Low levels of normalized T-cell clonal expansion were also seen in some patients who did not respond. In the 0.1-3.0 mg/kg groups, partial responders were among the patients with the lowest normalized peripheral clonal expansion, particularly in CD8+ T cells. Antigen specificity was not determined for the clonally expanded peripheral T cells.

The trial excluded patients who had a history of autoimmune disease or were on systemic immunosuppression. In every dose cohort, peripheral blood was drawn for TCR sequencing at baseline, cycle 4 day 1, and cycle 7 day 1. The samples were taken from a phase I, first-in-human, multicenter, open-label dose-escalation trial of ivuxolimab. Adults with locally advanced or metastatic melanoma, renal cell, hepatocellular, or head and neck squamous cell carcinoma were enrolled in the trial. Before TCR sequencing, CD4+ and CD8+ T cells were separately sorted from peripheral blood. This specimen was CD4+ or CD8+ T cells sorted from blood, taken in a trial of the OX40 agonist ivuxolimab. The chain couples TRBV30 to TRBJ1-1; there is no confident call for the D gene. The receptor was derived from an adult with an advanced solid tumor such as melanoma, head and neck, liver or kidney cancer. The CDR3 here reads CAWTRNTEAFF. In nucleotide form, the sequence is TGTGCCTGGACTCGGAACACTGAAGCTTTCTTT. Full variable domain (CDR3 extended with the reference TRBV30 and TRBJ1-1 proteins): SQTIHQWPATLVQPVGSPLSLECTVEGTSNPNLYWYRQAAGRGLQLLFYSVGIGQISSEVPQNLSASRPQDRQFILSSKKLLLSDSGFYLCAWTRNTEAFFGQGTRLTVV.